The next 7 T cell receptor beta chains were all read from a single sample in a study of blood T cell repertoires in COVID-19. Assay used: immunoSEQ multiplex PCR; TCRdb lists only in-frame clones, some missing. Among about 370,000 clones listed, roughly 90% were seen once. Material for sequencing was peripheral blood. The origin of the receptors is a woman aged 25 to 39 with COVID-19, enrolled during active disease.

The V call is TRBV6-6, the J call TRBJ2-3; D ambiguous. This CDR3 contains 13 residues. Trimming took 6 bases from V and 0 from J, leaving 7 bases between them. Germline V CDR1 and CDR2: MNHNY, SVGAGI (reference sequence). The CDR3 nucleotides read TGTGCCAGCAGACCGACTAGCACAGATACGCAGTATTTT. It yields the protein CASRPTSTDTQYF.

The chain is built from TRBV7-8 and TRBJ2-5; 7 bases fit TRBD1. The CDR3 spans 14 residues. V was clipped by 5 bases and J by 2 bases; unmatched bases: 5. Looked up from germline, CDR1 is SGHVS and CDR2 is FQNEAQ. CDR3 nucleotides: TGTGCCAGCAGCCCGGGACAGCCACAAGAGACCCAGTACTTC. Protein sequence: CASSPGQPQETQYF.

V is TRBV10-3 and J is TRBJ2-1, with 11 bases aligning to TRBD2. CDR1 and CDR2 from the germline V gene are ENHRY and SYGVKD. CDR3 size: 14 residues. After removal of 5 bases from V and 8 bases from J, the junction contained 5 bases not matched to a gene. DNA for the CDR3: TGTGCCATCAGTTTGACTAGCGGGGTCGATGAGCAGTTCTTC. Translating gives CAISLTSGVDEQFF.

The V call is TRBV9, the J call TRBJ2-3, with a tentative D call TRBD1 (6 bases). The CDR3 is 12 residues long. Trimming left V 3 bases short and J 9 bases short, with 11 bases between. Germline V lookup: CDR1 SGDLS, CDR2 YYNGEE. CDR3 DNA sequence: TGTGCCAGCAGCGAACAGGGCGGCACGCAGTATTTT. Its protein product is CASSEQGGTQYF.

This sequence joins TRBV12-3 or TRBV12-4 and TRBJ2-3; D gene ambiguous. V gave up 4 bases and J gave up 0 bases, with 2 bases separating them. This CDR3 is 12 amino acids long. The CDR3 bases are TGTGCCAGCAGTTCTAGCACAGATACGCAGTATTTT. It specifies CASSSSTDTQYF.

The genes are TRBV4-2 and TRBJ1-5; D is possibly TRBD1 (5 bases). This CDR3 region has 18 residues. Trimming left V 0 bases short and J 4 bases short, with 19 bases between. Germline lookup yields CDR1 LGHNA and CDR2 YNFKEQ. CDR3 bases: TGTGCCAGCAGCCAAGATCCTTCCGGAGGGGCCGGGAATCAGCCCCAGCATTTT. Translating it yields CASSQDPSGGAGNQPQHF.

V is TRBV27 and J is TRBJ2-7; the match to TRBD1 covers 9 bases. CDR1 MNHEY and CDR2 SMNVEV come from the germline V gene (reference sequence). After removal of 5 bases from V and 3 bases from J, the junction contained 8 bases not matched to a gene. This CDR3 is 15 amino acids long. CDR3 sequence reads: CASSLTGQGIYEQYF. The CDR3 bases are TGTGCCAGCAGTCTAACAGGACAGGGGATCTACGAGCAGTACTTC.